The 12 T cell receptor beta chains in this list originate from one sample, sequenced in a study of identical twins. TCRdb itself ran the 5' RACE reads through MiXCR, one entry per CDR3 protein. The sample lists roughly 240,000 distinct CDR3 sequences, 6% to 8% occurring once. The sample also formed part of further work on yellow fever vaccine responses in identical twins.

Sequenced: CD8+ T cells sorted from blood. The receptors were sampled from a woman in her late teens or twenties in good health.

This clonotype was picked up a small number of times. The CDR3 bases are TGTGCCAGCAGTGACCGGGACAGCCGACAGTACTTC. Its translation: CASSDRDSRQYF. The chain employs TRBV12-3 or TRBV12-4 and TRBJ2-4; the match to TRBD1 covers 7 bases. This CDR3 contains 12 residues. Trimming at V came to 5 bases and at J to 13 bases, leaving 8 bases not matched to a gene.

The V call is TRBV7-9, the J call TRBJ2-3, with TRBD1 matching over 12 bases. The CDR3 is 16 amino acids. Per the germline V gene, CDR1 is SEHNR and CDR2 is FQNEAQ (reference sequence). V shed 5 bases, J shed 5 bases, and the junction held 8 bases outside the gene matches. CDR3 in amino acids: CASSDPGTGGLDTQYF. As DNA, the CDR3 is TGTGCCAGCAGCGACCCCGGGACAGGGGGCCTAGATACGCAGTATTTT.

The sample holds a few counts of this clonotype. The CDR3 nucleotides read TGTGCCAGCAGCTTAGGCGGGCTAGCGGGGGGTTATGAGCAGTTCTTC. This gives the protein CASSLGGLAGGYEQFF. The chain couples TRBV7-9 to TRBJ2-1; TRBD2 agrees at 11 bases. The junction had 7 bases not matched to a gene; V was cut back by 1 base and J by 8 bases. CDR1 SEHNR and CDR2 FQNEAQ come from the germline V gene (reference sequence). This CDR3 is built from 16 residues.

This clonotype showed up just a few times. This chain uses TRBV7-9 with TRBJ1-1; 10 positions match TRBD1. This CDR3 region has 15 residues. The ends lost 5 bases at V and 1 base at J; junction bases unmatched: 4. Germline CDR1 SEHNR, CDR2 FQNEAQ (reference sequence). The CDR3 is CASSMGQGTNTEAFF. CDR3 in DNA: TGTGCCAGCAGCATGGGACAGGGGACGAACACTGAAGCTTTCTTT.

J is TRBJ2-5 and V is TRBV20-1, with 7 nucleotides matching TRBD1. CDR1 DFQATT and CDR2 SNEGSKA come from the germline V gene (reference sequence). The ends lost 0 bases at V and 5 bases at J; junction bases unmatched: 9. The CDR3 has 15 amino acids. In nucleotides, the CDR3 is TGCAGTGCTAGAGATGGGGAGACAGGGTTGGAGACCCAGTACTTC. This codes for CSARDGETGLETQYF.

Regarding this clonotype: The junction differs from germline at one of its ends, possibly a read error. The genes are TRBV13 and TRBJ2-3; the D is unclear. There are 17 residues in the CDR3. Germline V CDR1 and CDR2: PRHDT, FYEKMQ (reference sequence). The CDR3 protein is CASSETDSSVSTYTQYF. CDR3 sequence (DNA): TGTGCCAGCAGCGAAACTGACTCCTCAGTGAGCACATATACGCAGTATTTT.

This clonotype occurred a few times. This chain joins TRBV29-1 and TRBJ1-2; D uncertain. V was cut by 1 base and J by 6 bases, with 18 bases left in between. The germline V gene encodes CDR1 SQVTM and CDR2 ANQGSEA. This CDR3 is built from 15 residues. The CDR3 coding sequence is TGCAGCGTTGAAGGGGTTTTTCTGGGTCGCCATGGCTACACCTTC. Translated, it gives CSVEGVFLGRHGYTF.

This clonotype was seen at least ten times. The chain links TRBV4-1 to TRBJ2-3; D gene uncertain. The germline CDR1 and CDR2 sequences are MGHRA and YSYEKL. V was shortened by 1 base and J by 5 bases, with 4 bases between the two germline ends. This CDR3 has 12 amino acids. The CDR3 reads CASSQVQDTQYF. CDR3 DNA sequence: TGCGCCAGCAGCCAAGTACAAGATACGCAGTATTTT.

Only a few counts were recorded for this clonotype. The V gene is TRBV3-1, the J gene TRBJ2-7; tentative D call: TRBD1 (6 bases). With 1 base removed from V and 0 bases from J, the gap between germline ends came to 13 bases. The germline V gene encodes CDR1 LGHDT and CDR2 YNNKEL (reference sequence). CDR3 length equals 16 residues. CDR3 nucleotide sequence: TGTGCCAGCAGCCAAGGCAGGGGCAGGAGCTCCTACGAGCAGTACTTC. This codes for CASSQGRGRSSYEQYF.

J is TRBJ2-1 and V is TRBV3-1; 14 bases are shared with TRBD2. From germline, CDR1 is LGHDT and CDR2 YNNKEL (reference sequence). The CDR3 is 15 residues long. The V segment lost 0 bases and the J segment 8 bases; nucleotides outside the gene matches: 0. CDR3 in amino acids: CASSQETSGRDEQFF. The CDR3 bases are TGTGCCAGCAGCCAAGAGACTAGCGGGAGGGATGAGCAGTTCTTC.

The sample holds many counts of this clonotype. The chain carries TRBV20-1 and TRBJ2-3, with TRBD1 identical over 7 bases. CDR3 length: 14 amino acids. V shed 5 bases and J 1 base; nucleotides not matched to a gene: 6. Per germline, CDR1 DFQATT and CDR2 SNEGSKA (reference sequence). This CDR3 reads CSARQGWGTDTQYF. The CDR3 coding sequence is TGCAGTGCTCGACAGGGTTGGGGCACAGATACGCAGTATTTT.

The chain has TRBV6-2 or TRBV6-3 and TRBJ2-7; D might be TRBD1 or TRBD2, each matching 5 bases. Looked up from germline, CDR1 is MNHEY and CDR2 is SVGEGT. CDR3 size: 13 residues. V lost 4 bases and J lost 5, with 12 bases in between. The CDR3 DNA reads TGTGCCAGCAGTTCCGGGACCATTAACGAGCAGTACTTC. It specifies CASSSGTINEQYF.